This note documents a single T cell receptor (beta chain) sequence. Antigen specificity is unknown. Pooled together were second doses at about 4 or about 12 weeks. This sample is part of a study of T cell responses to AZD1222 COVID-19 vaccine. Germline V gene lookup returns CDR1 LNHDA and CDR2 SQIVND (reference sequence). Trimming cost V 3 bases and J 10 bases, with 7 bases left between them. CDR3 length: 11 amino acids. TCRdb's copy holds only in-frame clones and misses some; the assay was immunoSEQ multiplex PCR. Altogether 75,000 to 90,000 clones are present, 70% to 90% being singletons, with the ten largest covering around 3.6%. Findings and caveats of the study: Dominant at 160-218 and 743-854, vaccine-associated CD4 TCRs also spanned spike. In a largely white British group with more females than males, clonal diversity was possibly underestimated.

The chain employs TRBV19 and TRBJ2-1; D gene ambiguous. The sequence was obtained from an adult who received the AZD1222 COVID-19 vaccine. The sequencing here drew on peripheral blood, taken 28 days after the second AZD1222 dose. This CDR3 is CASSIQQEQFF. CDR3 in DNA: TGTGCCAGTAGTATCCAGCAGGAGCAGTTCTTC.